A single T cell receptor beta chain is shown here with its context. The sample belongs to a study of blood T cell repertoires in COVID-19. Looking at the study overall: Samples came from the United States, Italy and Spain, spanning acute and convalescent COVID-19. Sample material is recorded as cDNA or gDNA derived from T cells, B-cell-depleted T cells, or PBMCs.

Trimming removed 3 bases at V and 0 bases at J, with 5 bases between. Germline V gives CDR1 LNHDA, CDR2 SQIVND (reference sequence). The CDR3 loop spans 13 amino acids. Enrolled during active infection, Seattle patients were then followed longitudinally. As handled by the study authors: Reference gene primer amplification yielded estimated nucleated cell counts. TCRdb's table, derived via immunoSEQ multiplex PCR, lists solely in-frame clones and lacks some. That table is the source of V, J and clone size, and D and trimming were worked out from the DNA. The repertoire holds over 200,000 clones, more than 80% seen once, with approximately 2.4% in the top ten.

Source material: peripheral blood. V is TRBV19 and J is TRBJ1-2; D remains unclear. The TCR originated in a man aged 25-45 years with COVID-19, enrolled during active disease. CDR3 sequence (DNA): TGTGCCAGTAGTATGAGAGCTAACTATGGCTACACCTTC. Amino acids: CASSMRANYGYTF.